Reported below is one TCR beta chain. Its target is not known. Several immunoSEQ plates held equal portions of the genomic DNA taken from each subset. Clones were read by immunoSEQ multiplex PCR, and TCRdb kept only the in-frame ones, dropping some. The table shows about 480,000 clones, with roughly 79% occurring only once. These data are taken from a study of shared clonotypes between healthy human individuals. Study-wide results and limits: Only blood was sampled, and tissue TCR repertoires likely differ from blood ones.

Germline V CDR1 and CDR2: SGHTA, FQGTGA. Trimming removed 5 bases at V and 7 bases at J, with 21 bases between. This CDR3 comprises 16 residues. This clonotype was obtained from a woman in her forties in good health. Some clones in this sample may be carry-over from other donors' samples. This chain uses TRBV7-3 with TRBJ2-1; the D gene could be TRBD1 or TRBD2 (6 bases each). Input material: PBMCs. The CDR3 bases are TGTGCCAGCAGCCCTCCGGGGGAGGAGGGGGTAAATGAGCAGTTCTTC. It is translated as CASSPPGEEGVNEQFF.